These T cell receptor beta chains were read from a single sample in a study of T cells in narcolepsy. This table comes from immunoSEQ multiplex PCR, and its TCRdb copy is limited to in-frame clones, with some not included. The table includes about 30,000 clones, around four fifths detected once. The sample comprised memory (CD45RA-) CD4+ T cells from blood. The source of these receptors is a human donor in good health. Both conserved end residues are part of each CDR3. D genes are given only for firm matches. Size is omitted from some rows. Given values are once, few, many or a class for expanded clones.

d_call	clone_size	v_call	j_call	cdr3_aa	cdr3_nt
-	-	TRBV5-1	TRBJ1-1	CASSSFGGRMNTEAFF	TGCGCCAGCAGCTCCTTCGGTGGGCGTATGAACACTGAAGCTTTCTTT
-	-	TRBV19	TRBJ1-1	CASSGGLRTEAFF	TGTGCCAGTAGTGGGGGGCTCCGCACTGAAGCTTTCTTT
-	-	TRBV28	TRBJ1-2	CASSDDGYTF	TGTGCCAGCAGCGACGATGGCTACACCTTC
-	-	TRBV7-7	TRBJ2-3	CASSLSGGRDTQYF	TGTGCCAGCAGCTTAAGTGGGGGTCGTGATACGCAGTATTTT
-	-	TRBV5-4	TRBJ1-5	CASSLGGGPQHF	TGTGCCAGCAGCTTGGGCGGGGGGCCCCAGCATTTT
TRBD1	-	TRBV6-1	TRBJ1-6	CASSELDRGNRLF	TGTGCCAGCAGCGAATTAGACAGGGGGAACAGGCTCTTT
TRBD1	-	TRBV30	TRBJ1-2	CAFSGTAAYGYTF	TGTGCCTTTTCCGGGACAGCCGCCTATGGCTACACCTTC
TRBD1	-	TRBV7-2	TRBJ2-2	CASSRDRENTGELFF	TGTGCCAGCAGCCGGGACAGGGAGAACACCGGGGAGCTGTTTTTT
-	-	TRBV15	TRBJ2-5	CATSPTDQETQYF	TGTGCCACCAGCCCGACAGATCAAGAGACCCAGTACTTC
TRBD1	-	TRBV5-4	TRBJ1-2	CASSSRQGQVAGYTF	TGTGCCAGCAGCTCCCGACAGGGACAGGTCGCTGGCTACACCTTC
TRBD1	-	TRBV5-4	TRBJ2-1	CASSWDTGVSYNEQFF	TGTGCCAGCAGCTGGGATACAGGGGTCTCCTACAATGAGCAGTTCTTC
TRBD1	once	TRBV7-8	TRBJ2-3	CASSPGQGVRDTQYF	TGTGCCAGCAGCCCGGGACAGGGGGTTCGAGATACGCAGTATTTT
-	-	TRBV29-1	TRBJ2-3	CSVDQGVDTQYF	TGCAGCGTTGACCAGGGAGTGGATACGCAGTATTTT
-	-	TRBV6-4	TRBJ2-5	CASSDHGGRAKETQYF	TGTGCCAGCAGTGACCACGGGGGAAGGGCAAAAGAGACCCAGTACTTC
-	-	TRBV11-2	TRBJ1-4	CASSLFGGTTNEKLFF	TGTGCCAGCAGCTTATTCGGGGGGACAACTAATGAAAAACTGTTTTTT
TRBD1	-	TRBV28	TRBJ2-7	CASRNPGQSLYEQYF	TGTGCCAGCAGAAACCCGGGACAGTCCCTCTACGAGCAGTACTTC
-	-	TRBV6-1	TRBJ2-5	CASSEMRRQETQYF	TGTGCCAGCAGTGAAATGAGGCGCCAAGAGACCCAGTACTTC
-	-	TRBV30	TRBJ1-2	CAWSLAVGGYTF	TGTGCCTGGAGCCTCGCAGTCGGTGGCTACACCTTC
-	-	TRBV21-1	TRBJ1-6	CASSKGEEGSSYNSPLHF	TGTGCCAGCAGCAAAGGGGAAGAGGGTAGCTCCTATAATTCACCCCTCCACTTT
-	-	TRBV5-1	TRBJ2-3	CASSLLTSTDTQYF	TGCGCCAGCAGCTTACTGACTAGCACAGATACGCAGTATTTT
-	-	TRBV6-6	TRBJ2-3	CASSNSYTQYF	TGTGCCAGCAGTAATTCTTATACGCAGTATTTT
-	once	TRBV2	TRBJ1-5	CASSEHSRNDQPQHF	TGTGCCAGCAGTGAGCACAGCAGGAACGATCAGCCCCAGCATTTT
-	-	TRBV7-2	TRBJ2-2	CASSRTPSDTGELFF	TGTGCCAGCAGCCGGACCCCTTCGGACACCGGGGAGCTGTTTTTT
-	-	TRBV2	TRBJ2-3	CASSEEVEDTQYF	TGTGCCAGCAGTGAGGAGGTGGAAGATACGCAGTATTTT
TRBD2	-	TRBV7-2	TRBJ2-3	CASSSLTSADTQYF	TGTGCCAGCAGCTCCCTCACTAGCGCAGATACGCAGTATTTT
-	-	TRBV6-1	TRBJ1-3	CASLTGERGNTIYF	TGTGCCAGCCTTACGGGAGAACGAGGAAACACCATATATTTT
TRBD1	-	TRBV7-9	TRBJ2-3	CASSLEGTGSDTQYF	TGTGCCAGCAGCTTAGAAGGGACAGGGTCAGATACGCAGTATTTT
-	-	TRBV19	TRBJ1-6	CASSTQSSYNSPLHF	TGTGCCAGTAGTACTCAGAGCTCCTATAATTCACCCCTCCACTTT
-	few	TRBV6-6	TRBJ2-6	CASTRAGPSGANVLTF	TGTGCCAGCACCCGGGCCGGGCCCTCTGGGGCCAACGTCCTGACTTTC
-	-	TRBV30	TRBJ2-7	CAWSRTGYEQYF	TGTGCCTGGAGTAGGACGGGCTACGAGCAGTACTTC
TRBD2	-	TRBV18	TRBJ2-3	CASSNGLAGVTDTQYF	TGTGCCAGCTCAAACGGACTAGCGGGGGTTACAGATACGCAGTATTTT
TRBD2	-	TRBV5-4	TRBJ2-1	CASRKAGAANEQFF	TGTGCCAGCAGAAAAGCGGGGGCTGCCAATGAGCAGTTCTTC
TRBD1	once	TRBV11-3	TRBJ2-1	CASKQNRDRHHNEQFF	TGTGCCAGCAAACAAAACCGGGACAGGCACCACAATGAGCAGTTCTTC
TRBD1	few	TRBV6-4	TRBJ2-1	CARTPGTGGEQFF	TGTGCCAGAACTCCGGGAACAGGGGGTGAGCAGTTCTTC
-	few	TRBV6-1	TRBJ1-3	CASSEALILGFSGNTIYF	TGTGCCAGCAGTGAAGCGCTGATATTAGGGTTCTCTGGAAACACCATATATTTT
-	-	TRBV5-1	TRBJ1-4	CASSGGLLGGEKLFF	TGCGCCAGCAGTGGAGGTCTCCTAGGGGGTGAAAAACTGTTTTTT
-	-	TRBV10-3	TRBJ2-7	CAISVRNSPNEQYF	TGTGCCATCAGTGTGAGGAACAGCCCCAACGAGCAGTACTTC
-	-	TRBV11-3	TRBJ2-1	CASSLGVAGGPYNEQFF	TGTGCCAGCAGCTTAGGGGTAGCCGGGGGACCCTACAATGAGCAGTTCTTC
-	once	TRBV30	TRBJ1-3	CAWSVLGGNTIYF	TGTGCCTGGAGTGTCTTAGGGGGAAACACCATATATTTT
-	-	TRBV27	TRBJ2-7	CASSSGYRDVLYEQYF	TGTGCCAGCAGTTCCGGCTACCGGGACGTACTCTACGAGCAGTACTTC